The 32 T cell receptor beta chains given below trace back to one sample, sequenced in a study of CD8 T cells in Susac syndrome. After extraction with the RNeasy kit, about 0.45 to 1 ug of the RNA was reverse transcribed using random hexamers. Via MiXCR, TCRdb re-called the immunoSEQ multiplex PCR reads, giving one row per CDR3 protein. The sample lists fewer than 200,000 distinct CDR3 sequences, 75% to 95% occurring once. The sample consisted of CD4+ T cells from PBMCs. The receptors come from a human donor with Susac syndrome.

J is TRBJ2-2 and V is TRBV6-5, with no clear D. Looked up from germline, CDR1 is MNHEY and CDR2 is SVGAGI. V dropped 4 bases and J dropped 6 bases, with 15 bases sitting between them. The CDR3 has 15 amino acids. The CDR3 region has the DNA TGTGCCAGCAGTTTCCGACCAACTCGAGCCGGGGAGCTGTTTTTT. Protein: CASSFRPTRAGELFF.

V and J are TRBV6-1 and TRBJ1-3, with D tentatively TRBD1 (6 bases). V dropped 8 bases and J dropped 1 base, with 12 bases sitting between them. CDR1 is MNHNS and CDR2 is SASEGT in the germline V gene. This CDR3 is 14 amino acids long. CDR3 in amino acids: CASCPTGSGNTIYF. The CDR3 nucleotides read TGTGCCAGCTGCCCTACAGGGTCTGGAAACACCATATATTTT.

The rearrangement uses TRBV20-1 and TRBJ2-2, with 11 positions matching TRBD1. This CDR3 has 15 residues. Germline CDR1 reads DFQATT; CDR2 reads SNEGSKA (reference sequence). J was trimmed by 5 bases and V by 2 bases; bases with no gene match: 4. CDR3 sequence reads: CSARLGQGGTGELFF. CDR3 sequence (DNA): TGCAGTGCTAGATTGGGACAGGGGGGGACCGGGGAGCTGTTTTTT.

V usage is TRBV6-1 and J usage is TRBJ2-1; D remains ambiguous. The CDR3 has 12 residues. The germline CDR1 and CDR2 sequences are MNHNS and SASEGT. V was shortened by 11 bases and J by 0 bases, with 8 bases between the two germline ends. The CDR3 reads CASGRSYNEQFF. In nucleotides, the CDR3 is TGTGCCTCTGGCCGCTCCTACAATGAGCAGTTCTTC.

The chain is built from TRBV19 and TRBJ1-2; TRBD1 matches at 9 bases. The V and J ends lost 7 bases and 5 bases, in that order; junction bases with no gene match: 14. Germline lookup yields CDR1 LNHDA and CDR2 SQIVND (reference sequence). The CDR3 sequence is 16 residues long. CDR3 loop: CASMGTGFFGGYGYTF. The CDR3 coding sequence is TGTGCCAGTATGGGGACAGGGTTTTTTGGAGGATATGGCTACACCTTC.

The chain recombines TRBV6-5 with TRBJ1-2; D may be TRBD1 (5 bases). This CDR3 has 17 amino acids. V was clipped by 0 bases and J by 4 bases, with 18 bases between them. CDR1 MNHEY and CDR2 SVGAGI come from the germline V gene. In nucleotides, the CDR3 is TGTGCCAGCAGTTACTCTGTTGGGGGAGTCTCTTTCTATGGCTACACCTTC. The encoded protein is CASSYSVGGVSFYGYTF.

The chain joins TRBV19 to TRBJ2-7; TRBD2 might be the D (5 bases). V lost 6 bases and J lost 5, with 14 bases in between. CDR1 and CDR2 from the germline V gene are LNHDA and SQIVND (reference sequence). The CDR3 totals 13 residues. The DNA for the CDR3 is TGTGCCAGTAGCACGGACTTCTGGAACGAGCAGTACTTC. This codes for CASSTDFWNEQYF.

J is TRBJ2-7 and V is TRBV5-8; no definite D call. Germline V gene data show CDR1 as SGHTS and CDR2 as YDEGEE. The CDR3 spans 11 residues. The ends were cut back, 5 bases at V and 4 bases at J, with 7 bases in the middle. CDR3 DNA sequence: TGTGCCAGCAGTACCTATTACGAGCAGTACTTC. Protein sequence: CASSTYYEQYF. Together with reference TRBV5-8 and TRBJ2-7, the CDR3 gives the full variable domain: EAGVTQSPTHLIKTRGQQATLRCSPISGHTSVYWYQQALGLGLQFLLWYDEGEERNRGNFPPRFSGRQFPNYSSELNVNALELEDSALYLCASSTYYEQYFGPGTRLTVT.

The chain joins TRBV7-2 to TRBJ1-2; TRBD1 agrees at 7 bases. The CDR3 spans 15 residues. The ends lost 5 bases at V and 3 bases at J; junction bases unmatched: 9. CDR1 is SGHTA, CDR2 FQGNSA, per germline. The CDR3 DNA sequence: TGTGCCAGCAGCAGGGGGCGGGGCGAGGACTATGGCTACACCTTC. It specifies CASSRGRGEDYGYTF.

The chain has TRBV7-9 and TRBJ1-4; D gene unclear. V lost 2 bases and J 6 bases, leaving 10 bases between the germline ends. CDR3 length: 14 residues. Germline CDR1 and CDR2: SEHNR and FQNEAQ (reference sequence). This chain's CDR3 is CASSLRAEDEKLFF. CDR3 sequence (DNA): TGTGCCAGCAGCTTAAGGGCAGAGGATGAAAAACTGTTTTTT. The whole variable domain, remainder taken from reference TRBV7-9 and TRBJ1-4, is DTGVSQNPRHKITKRGQNVTFRCDPISEHNRLYWYRQTLGQGPEFLTYFQNEAQLEKSRLLSDRFSAERPKGSFSTLEIQRTEQGDSAMYLCASSLRAEDEKLFFGSGTQLSVL.

The CDR3 loop reads CSAREPGGAYEQYF. The CDR3 nucleotides are TGCAGTGCTAGAGAACCAGGGGGGGCCTACGAGCAGTACTTC. The chain joins TRBV20-1 to TRBJ2-7; D tentatively fits TRBD1 or TRBD2 (7 bases each). Germline V gene sequence: CDR1 DFQATT, CDR2 SNEGSKA (reference sequence). Between the trimmed V and J ends, which lost 0 bases and 2 bases, there was a span of 11 bases. This CDR3 spans 14 amino acids.

This sequence joins TRBV2 and TRBJ2-5; the D gene is possibly TRBD1 (7 bases). CDR3 length equals 18 residues. Trimming cost V 4 bases and J 2 bases, with 23 bases left between them. The germline V gene has CDR1 SNHLY and CDR2 FYNNEI. Here the CDR3 reads CASSGQGLNFREQETQYF. The CDR3 coding sequence is TGTGCCAGCAGTGGACAGGGTCTAAACTTCCGGGAGCAAGAGACCCAGTACTTC.

This chain connects TRBV12-5 to TRBJ1-2; tentative D call: TRBD1 (5 bases). This CDR3 region has 17 residues. Germline assignment: CDR1 LGHNT and CDR2 FRNRAP. The ends were cut back, 0 bases at V and 8 bases at J, with 22 bases in the middle. The chain's CDR3 is CASGLVLRGVGTRGYTF. The DNA for the CDR3 is TGTGCTAGTGGTTTGGTACTCCGAGGGGTTGGCACAAGGGGCTACACCTTC.

J is TRBJ2-3 and V is TRBV20-1; 12 nucleotides align to TRBD2. After removal of 6 bases from V and 7 bases from J, the junction contained 8 bases not matched to a gene. The CDR3 sequence is 14 residues long. The germline V gene encodes CDR1 DFQATT and CDR2 SNEGSKA (reference sequence). CDR3 DNA sequence: TGCAGTGCCACCCTAGCGGGGGGGGGTTATACGCAGTATTTT. Translation gives CSATLAGGGYTQYF.

The rearrangement uses TRBV6-1 and TRBJ2-1; 7 nucleotides agree with TRBD1. The V segment lost 9 bases and the J segment 3 bases; nucleotides outside the gene matches: 2. Germline lookup yields CDR1 MNHNS and CDR2 SASEGT. This CDR3 spans 12 amino acids. CDR3 region: CASTGDYNEQFF. In DNA, the CDR3 is TGTGCCAGTACAGGGGACTACAATGAGCAGTTCTTC.

This rearrangement joins TRBV20-1 to TRBJ2-5, with TRBD2 matching 12 bases. Germline assignment: CDR1 DFQATT and CDR2 SNEGSKA (reference sequence). V trimming: 5 bases; J trimming: 5 bases; junction bases outside the gene matches: 6. This CDR3 has 14 residues. The CDR3: CSARLAGVGETQYF. The CDR3 DNA is TGCAGTGCTCGACTAGCGGGAGTGGGGGAGACCCAGTACTTC.

The chain employs TRBV18 and TRBJ2-4; D gene uncertain. There are 13 residues in the CDR3. CDR1 KGHSH and CDR2 LQKENI come from the germline V gene. The ends were cut back, 0 bases at V and 8 bases at J, with 8 bases in the middle. This CDR3 is CASSPPNEDIQYF. The CDR3 nucleotides read TGTGCCAGCTCACCACCCAACGAGGACATTCAGTACTTC.

The rearrangement uses TRBV30 and TRBJ1-3, with D uncertain. Trimming cost V 4 bases and J 0 bases, with 13 bases left between them. The V gene's germline CDR1 is GTSNPN and CDR2 SVGIG (reference sequence). This CDR3 contains 15 residues. For the CDR3, the DNA is TGTGCCTGGATTTCTATGCTGGGCTCTGGAAACACCATATATTTT. Translation: CAWISMLGSGNTIYF. Looking up the rest from reference TRBV30 and TRBJ1-3 gives the full variable domain: SQTIHQWPATLVQPVGSPLSLECTVEGTSNPNLYWYRQAAGRGLQLLFYSVGIGQISSEVPQNLSASRPQDRQFILSSKKLLLSDSGFYLCAWISMLGSGNTIYFGEGSWLTVV.

V is TRBV7-2 and J is TRBJ2-2; a weak D match, TRBD2 (6 bases). With 3 bases removed from V and 3 bases from J, the gap between germline ends came to 8 bases. The germline CDR1 and CDR2 sequences are SGHTA and FQGNSA. This CDR3 region has 14 residues. The CDR3 bases are TGTGCCAGCAGCTTTGGGGAGGACACCGGGGAGCTGTTTTTT. It encodes CASSFGEDTGELFF.

CDR3 sequence: CSAIGSTSGTTDTQYF. As DNA, the CDR3 is TGCAGTGCTATTGGGTCGACTAGCGGGACTACAGATACGCAGTATTTT. The V and J genes are TRBV20-1 and TRBJ2-3; 11 bases line up with TRBD2. CDR3 length: 16 residues. Unmatched junction bases numbered 9, after V lost 4 bases and J lost 3 bases. Germline CDR1 is DFQATT and CDR2 is SNEGSKA (reference sequence).

The V call is TRBV20-1, the J call TRBJ2-5; no clear D gene. The CDR3 covers 9 residues. CDR1 and CDR2 from the germline V gene are DFQATT and SNEGSKA (reference sequence). The CDR3 coding sequence is TGCAGGCCCGTGGAGACCCAGTACTTC. Translated: CRPVETQYF.

This clonotype has just a few counts. The chain recombines TRBV18 with TRBJ1-2; D possibly corresponds to TRBD1 (5 bases). Germline V lookup: CDR1 KGHSH, CDR2 LQKENI. V dropped 1 base and J dropped 2 bases, with 8 bases sitting between them. There are 14 residues in the CDR3. DNA for the CDR3: TGTGCCAGCTCACCACTACAGGCCAACTATGGCTACACCTTC. The encoded protein is CASSPLQANYGYTF.

The chain links TRBV5-1 to TRBJ2-1; 8 bases fit TRBD1. Germline V gives CDR1 SGHRS, CDR2 YFSETQ. The CDR3 totals 16 residues. With V trimmed by 5 bases and J by 3 bases, 10 bases remained unmatched. The CDR3 spells CASSSRDRHGYNEQFF. The CDR3 nucleotides are TGCGCCAGCAGTTCCAGGGACAGGCACGGCTACAATGAGCAGTTCTTC.

The rearrangement links TRBV6-5 to TRBJ2-7; 9 bases agree with TRBD2. CDR3 size: 16 residues. With V trimmed by 2 bases and J by 2 bases, 7 bases remained unmatched. The germline V gene has CDR1 MNHEY and CDR2 SVGAGI. The CDR3, as DNA: TGTGCCAGCAGTTACGGGTCGGCGGGAGGGCCCTACGAGCAGTACTTC. The encoded protein is CASSYGSAGGPYEQYF.

V gene TRBV7-3 combines with J gene TRBJ2-1; 9 nucleotides align to TRBD2. J lost 3 bases, V lost 3 bases, and 3 bases had no gene match. The CDR3 has 15 amino acids. Germline V gene sequence: CDR1 SGHTA, CDR2 FQGTGA. CDR3 loop: CASSLGLALYNEQFF. The CDR3 DNA reads TGTGCCAGCAGCTTGGGACTAGCTCTCTACAATGAGCAGTTCTTC.

This clonotype came up a few times. The chain is built from TRBV12-3 or TRBV12-4 and TRBJ2-5; D not resolved. V was shortened by 6 bases and J by 5 bases, with 10 bases between the two germline ends. The CDR3 is 12 residues long. DNA for the CDR3: TGTGCCAGCAGCAAGCATGGGGAGACCCAGTACTTC. The encoded protein is CASSKHGETQYF.

The J gene is TRBJ1-1, the V gene TRBV11-2; a weak D match, TRBD1 (6 bases). Trimming removed 5 bases at V and 6 bases at J, with 22 bases between. Per the germline V gene, CDR1 is SGHAT and CDR2 is FQNNGV. The CDR3 spans 16 residues. Here the CDR3 DNA reads TGTGCCAGCAGCCGCCTTGTGGGGGGCGCTTGGGCTGAAGCTTTCTTT. Translation gives CASSRLVGGAWAEAFF.

The rearrangement joins TRBV5-4 to TRBJ2-1; 8 nucleotides agree with TRBD1. The CDR3 is 14 amino acids. Germline V gives CDR1 SGHNT, CDR2 YYREEE (reference sequence). J lost 5 bases, V lost 2 bases, and 3 bases had no gene match. In DNA, the CDR3 is TGTGCCAGCAGCTTACAGGGGGGCCACAATGAGCAGTTCTTC. Its protein product is CASSLQGGHNEQFF.

The rearrangement links TRBV5-4 to TRBJ2-5; the D gene is possibly TRBD1 (6 bases). Trimming took 1 base from V and 4 from J, leaving 14 bases between them. The CDR3 covers 15 residues. Looked up from germline, CDR1 is SGHNT and CDR2 is YYREEE (reference sequence). The CDR3 protein is CASSLKYRDRETQYF. CDR3 DNA: TGTGCCAGCAGCTTGAAGTACAGGGATAGAGAGACCCAGTACTTC.

A single count supports this clonotype. This chain links TRBV11-1 with TRBJ2-5; D tentatively fits TRBD1 or TRBD2 (6 bases each). CDR3 length: 14 amino acids. Trimming took off 2 bases at V and 5 bases at J, with 12 bases between the two ends. The V gene's germline CDR1 is SGHAT and CDR2 FQDESV (reference sequence). Here the CDR3 reads CASSLIRGLETQYF. The CDR3 region has the DNA TGTGCCAGCAGCTTAATTCGGGGGCTTGAGACCCAGTACTTC. The full variable domain, with the rest looked up from reference TRBV11-1 and TRBJ2-5, is EAEVAQSPRYKITEKSQAVAFWCDPISGHATLYWYRQILGQGPELLVQFQDESVVDDSQLPKDRFSAERLKGVDSTLKIQPAELGDSAMYLCASSLIRGLETQYFGPGTRLLVL.

The chain recombines TRBV19 with TRBJ2-1, with D hard to call. The CDR3 runs to 13 residues. V was shortened by 7 bases and J by 7 bases, with 14 bases between the two germline ends. CDR1 LNHDA and CDR2 SQIVND come from the germline V gene (reference sequence). This CDR3 is CASKIPGRNEQFF. CDR3 in DNA: TGTGCCAGTAAGATCCCCGGTCGGAATGAGCAGTTCTTC.

The chain combines TRBV7-9 with TRBJ2-5, with 7 bases lining up with TRBD2. The CDR3 length is 13 residues. V trimming: 7 bases; J trimming: 1 base; junction bases outside the gene matches: 3. CDR1 is SEHNR and CDR2 is FQNEAQ in the germline V gene (reference sequence). The CDR3 spells CASTSGSQETQYF. CDR3 in DNA: TGTGCCAGCACTAGCGGTTCCCAAGAGACCCAGTACTTC.